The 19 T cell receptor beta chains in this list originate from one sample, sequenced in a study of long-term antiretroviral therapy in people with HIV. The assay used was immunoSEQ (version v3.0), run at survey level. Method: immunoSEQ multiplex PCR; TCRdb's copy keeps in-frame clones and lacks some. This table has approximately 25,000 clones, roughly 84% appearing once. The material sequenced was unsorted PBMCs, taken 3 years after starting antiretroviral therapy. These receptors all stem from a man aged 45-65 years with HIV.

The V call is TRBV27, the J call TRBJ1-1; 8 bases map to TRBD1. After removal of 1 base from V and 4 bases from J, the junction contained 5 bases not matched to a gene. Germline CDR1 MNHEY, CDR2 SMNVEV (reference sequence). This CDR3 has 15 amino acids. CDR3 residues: CASSLYDRGGTEAFF. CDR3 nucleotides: TGTGCCAGCAGTTTATACGACAGGGGCGGCACTGAAGCTTTCTTT.

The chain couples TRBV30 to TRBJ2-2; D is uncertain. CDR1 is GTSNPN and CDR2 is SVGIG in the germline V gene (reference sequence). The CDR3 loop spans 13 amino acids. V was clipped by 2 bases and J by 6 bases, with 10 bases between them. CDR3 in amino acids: CAWSIRAAGELFF. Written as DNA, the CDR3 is TGTGCCTGGAGTATCCGGGCAGCCGGGGAGCTGTTTTTT.

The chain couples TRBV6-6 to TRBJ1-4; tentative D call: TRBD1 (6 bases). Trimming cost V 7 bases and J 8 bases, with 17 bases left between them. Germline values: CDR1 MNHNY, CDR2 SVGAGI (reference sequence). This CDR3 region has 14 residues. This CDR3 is CASTQGQYNEKLFF. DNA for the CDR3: TGTGCCAGCACCCAGGGGCAGTACAACGAAAAACTGTTTTTT.

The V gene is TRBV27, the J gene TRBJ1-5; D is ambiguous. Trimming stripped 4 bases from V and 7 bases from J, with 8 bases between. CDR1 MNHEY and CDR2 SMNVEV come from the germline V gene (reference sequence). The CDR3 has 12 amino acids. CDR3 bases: TGTGCCAGCAGTTCACCGTCGCAGCCCCAGCATTTT. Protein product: CASSSPSQPQHF.

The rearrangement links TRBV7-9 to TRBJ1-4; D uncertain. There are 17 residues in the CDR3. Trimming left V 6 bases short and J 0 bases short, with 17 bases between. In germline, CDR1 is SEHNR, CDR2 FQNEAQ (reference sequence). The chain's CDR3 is CASSNPRRGATNEKLFF. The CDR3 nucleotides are TGTGCCAGCAGTAACCCTCGGCGGGGTGCAACTAATGAAAAACTGTTTTTT.

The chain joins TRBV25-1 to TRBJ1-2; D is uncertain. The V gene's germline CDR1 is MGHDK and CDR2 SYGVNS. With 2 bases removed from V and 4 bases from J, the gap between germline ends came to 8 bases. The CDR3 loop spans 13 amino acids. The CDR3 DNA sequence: TGTGCCAGCAGTGAAAACGGGTTCTATGGCTACACCTTC. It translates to CASSENGFYGYTF.

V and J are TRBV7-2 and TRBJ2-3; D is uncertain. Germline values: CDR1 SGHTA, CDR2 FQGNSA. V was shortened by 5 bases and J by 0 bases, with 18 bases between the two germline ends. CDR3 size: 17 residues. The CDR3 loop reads CASSTELLRSSTDTQYF. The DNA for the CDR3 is TGTGCCAGCAGCACAGAGCTCTTACGTTCTAGCACAGATACGCAGTATTTT.

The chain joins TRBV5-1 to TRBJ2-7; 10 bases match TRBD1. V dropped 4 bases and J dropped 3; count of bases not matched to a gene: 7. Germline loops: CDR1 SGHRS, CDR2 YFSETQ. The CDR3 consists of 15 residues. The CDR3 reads CASSDRDRGVYEQYF. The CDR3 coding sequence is TGCGCCAGCAGCGACCGGGACAGGGGTGTCTACGAGCAGTACTTC.

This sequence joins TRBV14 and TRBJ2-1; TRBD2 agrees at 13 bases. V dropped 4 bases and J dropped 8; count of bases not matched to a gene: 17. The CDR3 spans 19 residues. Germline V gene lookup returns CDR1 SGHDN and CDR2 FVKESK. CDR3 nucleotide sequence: TGTGCCAGCAGCCCCCAAGGACTAGCGGGAGTAGGATATGACGATGAGCAGTTCTTC. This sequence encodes CASSPQGLAGVGYDDEQFF.

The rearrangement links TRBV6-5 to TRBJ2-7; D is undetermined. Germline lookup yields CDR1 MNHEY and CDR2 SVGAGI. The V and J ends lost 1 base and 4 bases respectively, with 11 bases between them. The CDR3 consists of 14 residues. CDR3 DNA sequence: TGTGCCAGCAGTTACTATGGGTTCGCATACGAGCAGTACTTC. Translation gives CASSYYGFAYEQYF.

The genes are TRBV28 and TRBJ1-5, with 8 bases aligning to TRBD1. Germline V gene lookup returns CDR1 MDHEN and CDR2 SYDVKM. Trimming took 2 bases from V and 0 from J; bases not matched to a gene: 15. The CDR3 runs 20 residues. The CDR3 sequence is CASSLTGGTIRRASNQPQHF. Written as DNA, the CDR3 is TGTGCCAGCAGTTTAACAGGGGGGACGATACGTAGGGCTAGCAATCAGCCCCAGCATTTT.

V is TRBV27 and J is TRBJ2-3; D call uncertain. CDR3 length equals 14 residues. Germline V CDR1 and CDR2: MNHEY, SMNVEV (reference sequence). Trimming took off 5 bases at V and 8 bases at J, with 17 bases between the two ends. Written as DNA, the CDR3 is TGTGCCAGCAGTCCCTATCGGCATCCTCGTACGCAGTATTTT. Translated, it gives CASSPYRHPRTQYF.

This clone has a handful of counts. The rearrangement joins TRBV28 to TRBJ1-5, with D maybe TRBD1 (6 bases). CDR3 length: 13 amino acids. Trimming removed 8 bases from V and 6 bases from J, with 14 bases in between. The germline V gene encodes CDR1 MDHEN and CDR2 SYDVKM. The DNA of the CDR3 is TGTGCCAGCCACGCTCCAGGGGCTCAGCCCCAGCATTTT. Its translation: CASHAPGAQPQHF.

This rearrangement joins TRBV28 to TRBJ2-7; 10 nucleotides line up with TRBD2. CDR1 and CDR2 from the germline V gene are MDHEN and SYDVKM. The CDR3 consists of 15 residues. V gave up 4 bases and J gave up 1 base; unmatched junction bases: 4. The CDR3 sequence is CASSWLAGVSYEQYF. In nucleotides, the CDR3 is TGTGCCAGCAGTTGGCTAGCGGGGGTTTCCTACGAGCAGTACTTC.

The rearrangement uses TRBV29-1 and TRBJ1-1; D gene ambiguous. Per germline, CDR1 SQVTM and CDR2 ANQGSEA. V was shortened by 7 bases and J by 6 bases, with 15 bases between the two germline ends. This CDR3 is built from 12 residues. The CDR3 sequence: CSAQMGLAEAFF. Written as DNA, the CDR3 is TGCAGCGCTCAGATGGGTCTGGCTGAAGCTTTCTTT.

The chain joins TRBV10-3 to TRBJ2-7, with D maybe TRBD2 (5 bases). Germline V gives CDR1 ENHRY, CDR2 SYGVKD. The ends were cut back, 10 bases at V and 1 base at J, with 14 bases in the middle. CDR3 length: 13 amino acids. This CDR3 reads CATQRARSYEQYF. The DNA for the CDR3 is TGTGCCACCCAGAGGGCTAGATCCTACGAGCAGTACTTC.

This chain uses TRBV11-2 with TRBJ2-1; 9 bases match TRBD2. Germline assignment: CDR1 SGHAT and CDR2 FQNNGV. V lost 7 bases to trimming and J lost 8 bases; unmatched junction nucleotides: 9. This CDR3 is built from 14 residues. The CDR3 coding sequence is TGTGCCAGCACCCTCGGACTAGCGCGCGATGAGCAGTTCTTC. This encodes CASTLGLARDEQFF.

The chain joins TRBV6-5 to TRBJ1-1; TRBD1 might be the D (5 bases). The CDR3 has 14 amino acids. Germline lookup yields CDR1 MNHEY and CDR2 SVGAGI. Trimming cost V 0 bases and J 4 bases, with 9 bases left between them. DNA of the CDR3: TGTGCCAGCAGTTACTCGAAGGGGTTCACTGAAGCTTTCTTT. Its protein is CASSYSKGFTEAFF.

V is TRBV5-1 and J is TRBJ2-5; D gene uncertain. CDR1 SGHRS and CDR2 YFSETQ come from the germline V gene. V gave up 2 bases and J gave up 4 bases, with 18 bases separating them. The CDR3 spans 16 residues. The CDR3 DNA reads TGCGCCAGCAGCTTCAAGGGTACGGGTTTTGGAGAGACCCAGTACTTC. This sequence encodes CASSFKGTGFGETQYF. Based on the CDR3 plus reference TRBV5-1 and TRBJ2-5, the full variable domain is KAGVTQTPRYLIKTRGQQVTLSCSPISGHRSVSWYQQTPGQGLQFLFEYFSETQRNKGNFPGRFSGRQFSNSRSEMNVSTLELGDSALYLCASSFKGTGFGETQYFGPGTRLLVL.